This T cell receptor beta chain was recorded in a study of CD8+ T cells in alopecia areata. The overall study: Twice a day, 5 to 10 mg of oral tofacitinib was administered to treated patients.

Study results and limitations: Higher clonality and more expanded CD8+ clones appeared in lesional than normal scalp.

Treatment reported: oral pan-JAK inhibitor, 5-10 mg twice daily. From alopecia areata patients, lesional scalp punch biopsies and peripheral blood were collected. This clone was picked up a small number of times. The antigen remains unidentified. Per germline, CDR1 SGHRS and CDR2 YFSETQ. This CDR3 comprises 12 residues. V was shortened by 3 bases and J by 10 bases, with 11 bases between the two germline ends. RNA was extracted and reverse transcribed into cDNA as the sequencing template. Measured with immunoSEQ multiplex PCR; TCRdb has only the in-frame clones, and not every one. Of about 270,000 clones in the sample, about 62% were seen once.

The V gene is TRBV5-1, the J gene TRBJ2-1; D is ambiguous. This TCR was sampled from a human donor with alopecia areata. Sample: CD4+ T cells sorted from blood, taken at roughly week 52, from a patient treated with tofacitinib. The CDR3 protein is CASSSPGREQFF. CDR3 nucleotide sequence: TGCGCCAGCAGCTCGCCCGGGCGGGAGCAGTTCTTC. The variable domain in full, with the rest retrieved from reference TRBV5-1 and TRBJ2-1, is KAGVTQTPRYLIKTRGQQVTLSCSPISGHRSVSWYQQTPGQGLQFLFEYFSETQRNKGNFPGRFSGRQFSNSRSEMNVSTLELGDSALYLCASSSPGREQFFGPGTRLTVL.